The present T cell receptor beta chain was sequenced within a study of T cells after yellow fever vaccination. This clonotype was detected many times. TCRdb fed the 5' RACE reads into MiXCR, producing one record per CDR3 protein. The data show roughly 45,000 distinct CDR3 sequences, over 5.5% seen once. The sample here was PBMCs, either bulk or a sorted T-cell subset (CD4+, CD8+, memory, or dextramer-sorted; not recorded which), taken 45 days after the yellow fever booster vaccination. This TCR derives from a man aged 25 to 40 who received the YFV17D yellow fever vaccine.

The CDR3 loop reads CASSQRTGAAEQYF. DNA of the CDR3: TGCGCCAGCAGCCAGAGGACAGGAGCGGCCGAGCAGTACTTC. The chain recombines TRBV5-1 with TRBJ2-7; 7 bases map to TRBD1. The CDR3 extends over 14 amino acids. J lost 6 bases, V lost 4 bases, and 10 bases had no gene match. Germline V gives CDR1 SGHRS, CDR2 YFSETQ.